This T cell receptor (beta chain) was sequenced during a study of cytomegalovirus exposure and HLA in healthy donors. Study-level results: Altogether, 164 TCR beta chains were recorded as cytomegalovirus-associated. An analysis done earlier found most TCR beta V segments productive about 90% or about 30% of the time. Under in vitro conditions, a few CMV-associated chains were confirmed as specific for CMV antigens. Relative to the approximately 700-donor mean, N-insertions were reportedly fewer in an Asian-associated ancestry cluster in a later analysis.

The PCR made use of 60 Vbeta and 13 Jbeta primers. The protocol was immunoSEQ multiplex PCR, while the TCRdb copy is restricted to in-frame clones and leaves out a portion. The sample has around 190,000 clones; about 80% are singletons. This CDR3 region has 16 residues. The V end lost 4 bases, the J end lost 8 bases, and 23 bases lay between the germline ends. Germline lookup yields CDR1 SGHKS and CDR2 YYEKEE (reference sequence). For this clone: The antigen is undetermined.

The TCR comes from a woman under 40 in good health and CMV-seropositive. V and J are TRBV5-5 and TRBJ2-3; TRBD1 might be the D (5 bases). Sample: PBMCs. CDR3 nucleotide sequence: TGTGCCAGCAGCCACCAGGCGAAGTCAGGGCTAAGTACGCAGTATTTT. Its protein is CASSHQAKSGLSTQYF.